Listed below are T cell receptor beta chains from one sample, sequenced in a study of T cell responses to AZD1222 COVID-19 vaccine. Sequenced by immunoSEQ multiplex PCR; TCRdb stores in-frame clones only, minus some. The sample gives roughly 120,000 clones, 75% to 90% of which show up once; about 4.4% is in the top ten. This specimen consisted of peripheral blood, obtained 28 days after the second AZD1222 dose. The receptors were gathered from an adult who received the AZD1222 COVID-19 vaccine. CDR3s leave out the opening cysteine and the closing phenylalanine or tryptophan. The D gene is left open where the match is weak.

CDR3: ASSRDRGPPYYEKLF
D: TRBD1
V: TRBV28
J: TRBJ1-4

CDR3: ASSLLLGVDGYT
D: NA
V: TRBV28
J: TRBJ1-2

CDR3: ASSQDGRGDYEQY
D: NA
V: TRBV4-2
J: TRBJ2-7

CDR3: ASSPWGMDTVSPLH
D: NA
V: TRBV7-3
J: TRBJ1-6

CDR3: ASSTTAVGELF
D: NA
V: TRBV6-2/TRBV6-3
J: TRBJ2-2

CDR3: ASSLQAGNTEAF
D: NA
V: TRBV7-2
J: TRBJ1-1

CDR3: AISWTSGGPSSYNEQF
D: TRBD2
V: TRBV10-3
J: TRBJ2-1

CDR3: ASSFNEDGELF
D: NA
V: TRBV12-3/TRBV12-4
J: TRBJ2-2

CDR3: ASSYRGGSTDTQY
D: NA
V: TRBV6-5
J: TRBJ2-3

CDR3: ASRSSWVNTEAF
D: NA
V: TRBV25-1
J: TRBJ1-1

CDR3: ASSGPSGGVETQY
D: TRBD2
V: TRBV2
J: TRBJ2-5

CDR3: ASSSQGAYEQY
D: TRBD1
V: TRBV19
J: TRBJ2-7

CDR3: ASSQGRPLGSPLH
D: NA
V: TRBV2
J: TRBJ1-6

CDR3: ASSPTGNRNSPLH
D: TRBD1
V: TRBV7-2
J: TRBJ1-6

CDR3: ASSQGLGGAYEQY
D: NA
V: TRBV4-1
J: TRBJ2-7

CDR3: ARGSVGNTIY
D: NA
V: TRBV7-8
J: TRBJ1-3

CDR3: ASSVNLAGGQETQY
D: TRBD2
V: TRBV9
J: TRBJ2-5

CDR3: ASSPRSGLAGGAPGVEDEQF
D: TRBD2
V: TRBV18
J: TRBJ2-1

CDR3: ASSQDGPIGSNQPQH
D: NA
V: TRBV3-1/TRBV3-2
J: TRBJ1-5

CDR3: ASRTANNSPLH
D: NA
V: TRBV6-5
J: TRBJ1-6

CDR3: AWSVLRGAGGYGYT
D: NA
V: TRBV30
J: TRBJ1-2

CDR3: ASSFQGAGEAF
D: TRBD1
V: TRBV27
J: TRBJ1-1

CDR3: ASSLASGGRSYEQY
D: TRBD2
V: TRBV7-2
J: TRBJ2-7

CDR3: ASSDQRGNTGELF
D: NA
V: TRBV5-1
J: TRBJ2-2